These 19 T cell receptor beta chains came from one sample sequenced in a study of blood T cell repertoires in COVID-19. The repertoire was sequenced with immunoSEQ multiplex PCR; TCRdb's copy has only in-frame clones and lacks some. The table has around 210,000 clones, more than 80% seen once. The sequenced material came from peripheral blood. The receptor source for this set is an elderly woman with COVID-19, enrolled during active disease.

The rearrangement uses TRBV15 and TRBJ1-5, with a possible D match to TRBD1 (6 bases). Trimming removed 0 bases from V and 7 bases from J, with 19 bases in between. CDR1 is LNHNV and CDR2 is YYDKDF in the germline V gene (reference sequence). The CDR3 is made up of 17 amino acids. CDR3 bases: TGTGCCACCAGCAGAGAACCCCAAGGGGGGGCCGGGCAGCCCCAGCATTTT. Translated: CATSREPQGGAGQPQHF.

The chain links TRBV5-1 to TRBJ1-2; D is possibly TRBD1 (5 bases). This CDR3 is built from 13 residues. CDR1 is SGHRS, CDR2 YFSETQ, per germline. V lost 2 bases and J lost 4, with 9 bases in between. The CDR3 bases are TGCGCCAGCAGCTTTGGGGCGGCCTATGGCTACACCTTC. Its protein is CASSFGAAYGYTF.

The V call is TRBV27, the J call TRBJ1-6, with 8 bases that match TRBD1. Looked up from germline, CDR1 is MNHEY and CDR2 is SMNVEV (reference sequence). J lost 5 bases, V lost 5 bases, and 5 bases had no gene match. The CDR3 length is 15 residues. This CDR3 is CASSRGQANNSPLHF. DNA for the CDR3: TGTGCCAGCAGTCGGGGACAGGCTAATAATTCACCCCTCCACTTT.

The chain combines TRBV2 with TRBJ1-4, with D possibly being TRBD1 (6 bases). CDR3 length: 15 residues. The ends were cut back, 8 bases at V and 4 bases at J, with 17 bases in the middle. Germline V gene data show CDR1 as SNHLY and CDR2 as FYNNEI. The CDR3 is CASGRTVIGNEKLFF. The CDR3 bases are TGTGCCAGCGGACGGACAGTAATCGGTAATGAAAAACTGTTTTTT.

CDR3 residues: CASSPTGGFYEQYF. The CDR3 bases are TGTGCCAGCTCACCAACAGGGGGCTTCTACGAGCAGTACTTC. The gene calls are TRBV18 and TRBJ2-7, with 9 bases matching TRBD1. The J segment lost 3 bases and the V segment lost 2 bases, leaving 2 bases of the junction unmatched. Germline lookup yields CDR1 KGHSH and CDR2 LQKENI. The CDR3 runs to 14 residues.

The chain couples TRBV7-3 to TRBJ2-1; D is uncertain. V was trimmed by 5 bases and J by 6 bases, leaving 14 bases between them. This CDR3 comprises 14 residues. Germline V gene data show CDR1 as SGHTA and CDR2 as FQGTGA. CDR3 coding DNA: TGTGCCAGCAGCCCTTCCTCTGCGGCCAATGAGCAGTTCTTC. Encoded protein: CASSPSSAANEQFF.

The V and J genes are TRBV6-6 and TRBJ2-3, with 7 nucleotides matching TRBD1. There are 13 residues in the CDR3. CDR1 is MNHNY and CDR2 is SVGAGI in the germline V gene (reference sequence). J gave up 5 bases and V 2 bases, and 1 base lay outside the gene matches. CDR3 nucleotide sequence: TGTGCCAGCAGTTACGACAGGGAAGATACGCAGTATTTT. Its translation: CASSYDREDTQYF.

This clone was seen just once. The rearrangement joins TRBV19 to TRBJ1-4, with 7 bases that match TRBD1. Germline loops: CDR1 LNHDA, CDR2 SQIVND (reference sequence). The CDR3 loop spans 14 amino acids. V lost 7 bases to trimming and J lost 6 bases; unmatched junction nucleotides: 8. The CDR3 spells CASNPDRVDEKLFF. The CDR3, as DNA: TGTGCCAGTAATCCTGACAGGGTAGATGAAAAACTGTTTTTT.

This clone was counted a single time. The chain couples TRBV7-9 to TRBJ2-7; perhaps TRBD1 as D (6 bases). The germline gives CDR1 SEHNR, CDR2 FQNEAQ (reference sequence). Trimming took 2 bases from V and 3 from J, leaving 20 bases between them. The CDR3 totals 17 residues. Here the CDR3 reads CASSLNAWGTLNYEQYF. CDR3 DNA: TGTGCCAGCAGCTTAAATGCATGGGGGACACTGAACTACGAGCAGTACTTC.

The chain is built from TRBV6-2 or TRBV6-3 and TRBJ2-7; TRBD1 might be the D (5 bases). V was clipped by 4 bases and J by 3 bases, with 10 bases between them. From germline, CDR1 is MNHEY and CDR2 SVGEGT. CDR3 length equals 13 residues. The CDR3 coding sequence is TGTGCCAGCAGTTCTTTGACAGTCTACGAGCAGTACTTC. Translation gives CASSSLTVYEQYF.

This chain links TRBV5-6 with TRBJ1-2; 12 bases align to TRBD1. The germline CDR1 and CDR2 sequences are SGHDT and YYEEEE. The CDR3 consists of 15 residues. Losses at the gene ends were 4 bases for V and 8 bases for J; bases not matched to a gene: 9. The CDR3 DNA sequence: TGTGCCAGCAGCACGCCGGGACAGGGGGCAAGAGGCTACACCTTC. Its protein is CASSTPGQGARGYTF.

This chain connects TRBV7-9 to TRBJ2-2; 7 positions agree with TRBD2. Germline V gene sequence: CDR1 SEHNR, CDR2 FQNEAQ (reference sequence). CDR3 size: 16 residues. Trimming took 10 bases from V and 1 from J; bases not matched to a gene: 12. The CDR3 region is CATNPRGGLNTGELFF. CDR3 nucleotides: TGTGCCACGAACCCACGGGGAGGGCTGAACACCGGGGAGCTGTTTTTT.

The CDR3 region is CASSVGLGELFF. DNA of the CDR3: TGTGCCAGCAGCGTTGGGCTCGGGGAGCTGTTTTTT. V usage is TRBV9 and J usage is TRBJ2-2; no clear D. This CDR3 spans 12 amino acids. Trimming stripped 2 bases from V and 7 bases from J, with 6 bases between. Germline V gene sequence: CDR1 SGDLS, CDR2 YYNGEE.

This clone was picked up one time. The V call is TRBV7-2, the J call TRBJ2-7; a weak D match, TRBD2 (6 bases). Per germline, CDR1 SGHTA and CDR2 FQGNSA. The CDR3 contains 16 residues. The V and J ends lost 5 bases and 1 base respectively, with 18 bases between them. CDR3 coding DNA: TGTGCCAGCAGCCTATACGGGGAGGTCCGTTCCTACGAGCAGTACTTC. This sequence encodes CASSLYGEVRSYEQYF.

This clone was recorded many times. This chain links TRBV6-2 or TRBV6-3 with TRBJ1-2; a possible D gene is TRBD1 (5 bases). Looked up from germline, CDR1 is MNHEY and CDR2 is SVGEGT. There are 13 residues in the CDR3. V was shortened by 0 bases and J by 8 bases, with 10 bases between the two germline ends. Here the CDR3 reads CASSYSGVDGYTF. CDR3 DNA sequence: TGTGCCAGCAGTTACTCAGGGGTTGACGGCTACACCTTC.

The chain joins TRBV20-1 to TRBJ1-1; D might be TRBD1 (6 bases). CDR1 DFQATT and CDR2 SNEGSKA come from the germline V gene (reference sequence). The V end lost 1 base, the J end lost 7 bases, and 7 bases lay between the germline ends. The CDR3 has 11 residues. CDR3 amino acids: CSARGGHEAFF. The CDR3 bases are TGCAGTGCTAGAGGGGGACATGAAGCTTTCTTT.

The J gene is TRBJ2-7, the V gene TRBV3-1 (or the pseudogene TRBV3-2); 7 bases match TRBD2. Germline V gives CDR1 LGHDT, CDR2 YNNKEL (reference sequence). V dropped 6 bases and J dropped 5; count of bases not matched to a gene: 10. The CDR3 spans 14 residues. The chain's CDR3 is CASRLRQTSHEQYF. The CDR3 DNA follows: TGTGCCAGCAGGCTTCGACAGACTAGCCACGAGCAGTACTTC.

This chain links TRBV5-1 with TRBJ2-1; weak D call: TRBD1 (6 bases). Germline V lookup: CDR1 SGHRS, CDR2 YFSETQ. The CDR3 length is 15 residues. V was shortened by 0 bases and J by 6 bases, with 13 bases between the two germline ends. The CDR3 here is CASSLEAGVGNEQFF. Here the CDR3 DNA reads TGCGCCAGCAGCTTGGAGGCAGGGGTGGGCAATGAGCAGTTCTTC. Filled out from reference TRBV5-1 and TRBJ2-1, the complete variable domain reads KAGVTQTPRYLIKTRGQQVTLSCSPISGHRSVSWYQQTPGQGLQFLFEYFSETQRNKGNFPGRFSGRQFSNSRSEMNVSTLELGDSALYLCASSLEAGVGNEQFFGPGTRLTVL.

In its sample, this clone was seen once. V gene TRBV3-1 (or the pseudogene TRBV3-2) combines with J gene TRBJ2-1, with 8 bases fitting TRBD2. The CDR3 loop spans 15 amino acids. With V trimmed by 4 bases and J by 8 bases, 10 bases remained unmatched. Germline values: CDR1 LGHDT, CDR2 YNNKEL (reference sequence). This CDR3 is CASSPRRGAVHEQFF. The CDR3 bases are TGTGCCAGCAGCCCTAGGCGGGGGGCTGTTCATGAGCAGTTCTTC.